The rows below give T cell receptor beta chains drawn from one sample of a study of T cell responses to AZD1222 COVID-19 vaccine. Method: immunoSEQ multiplex PCR; TCRdb's copy keeps in-frame clones and lacks some. The data contain around 180,000 clones, 85% to 95% of them singletons. This specimen consisted of peripheral blood, obtained 28 days after the second AZD1222 dose. The receptors stem from an adult who received the AZD1222 COVID-19 vaccine. Both conserved end residues are trimmed from each CDR3. D genes are given only for firm matches. Where a row states a size, it is once, few, many or the class of an expanded clone; other rows omit it.

D: TRBD1; J: TRBJ2-5; size: NA; V: TRBV30; CDR3: AWSSGDRGRETQY
D: TRBD2; J: TRBJ2-7; size: NA; V: TRBV3-1/TRBV3-2; CDR3: ASSASGRAYEQY
D: NA; J: TRBJ1-5; size: NA; V: TRBV6-6; CDR3: ASSLLGGGNQPQH
D: TRBD2; J: TRBJ2-7; size: NA; V: TRBV11-2; CDR3: ASRKGLAGAKSYEQY
D: NA; J: TRBJ1-2; size: once; V: TRBV15; CDR3: ATSRGGNDYGYT
D: NA; J: TRBJ1-2; size: few; V: TRBV4-1; CDR3: ASSQQLRFTNYGYT
D: NA; J: TRBJ1-2; size: NA; V: TRBV19; CDR3: ASSRQGYGYT
D: TRBD1; J: TRBJ1-5; size: once; V: TRBV5-6; CDR3: ASSGWTGQFSNQPQH
D: TRBD1; J: TRBJ1-1; size: NA; V: TRBV5-1; CDR3: ASSPGTGGTEAF
D: NA; J: TRBJ1-1; size: once; V: TRBV7-2; CDR3: ASSSSTGVGNTEAF
D: TRBD1; J: TRBJ1-2; size: NA; V: TRBV12-5; CDR3: ASGFQDRVYGYT
D: NA; J: TRBJ2-2; size: NA; V: TRBV5-6; CDR3: ASSFWGKKLF
D: NA; J: TRBJ1-6; size: NA; V: TRBV27; CDR3: ASSLGREQAPLH
D: NA; J: TRBJ2-2; size: NA; V: TRBV19; CDR3: ASIPSEKEYTGELF